One T cell receptor (beta chain) is described in this entry. Generated by immunoSEQ multiplex PCR, the TCRdb table keeps only in-frame clones and is missing some. This table holds about 480,000 clones, approximately 88% found once. The sample comes from a study of Ad26.COV2.S vaccination and SARS-CoV-2 variants. On the study more broadly: Ad26.COV2.S shots went into the muscle once or twice, 56 days apart.

CDR1 is MDHEN, CDR2 SYDVKM, per germline. The CDR3 spans 14 residues. V was shortened by 8 bases and J by 5 bases, with 13 bases between the two germline ends. As for treatment: around 19 received Ad26.COV2.S at low or high dose, single or two shots; about 5 received placebo; per-sample allocation not given. Samples analyzed were those drawn on day 63 after the first vaccine or placebo injection. The V gene is TRBV28, the J gene TRBJ1-6, with a possible D match to TRBD1 (5 bases). Material: peripheral blood, obtained in a trial of Ad26.COV2.S vaccine versus placebo. This clonotype originated in a person between 18 and 65 years old who received the Ad26.COV2.S COVID-19 vaccine or a placebo. CDR3 DNA: TGTGCCAGCTTACGGACACCCAATAATTCACCCCTCCACTTT. This codes for CASLRTPNNSPLHF.